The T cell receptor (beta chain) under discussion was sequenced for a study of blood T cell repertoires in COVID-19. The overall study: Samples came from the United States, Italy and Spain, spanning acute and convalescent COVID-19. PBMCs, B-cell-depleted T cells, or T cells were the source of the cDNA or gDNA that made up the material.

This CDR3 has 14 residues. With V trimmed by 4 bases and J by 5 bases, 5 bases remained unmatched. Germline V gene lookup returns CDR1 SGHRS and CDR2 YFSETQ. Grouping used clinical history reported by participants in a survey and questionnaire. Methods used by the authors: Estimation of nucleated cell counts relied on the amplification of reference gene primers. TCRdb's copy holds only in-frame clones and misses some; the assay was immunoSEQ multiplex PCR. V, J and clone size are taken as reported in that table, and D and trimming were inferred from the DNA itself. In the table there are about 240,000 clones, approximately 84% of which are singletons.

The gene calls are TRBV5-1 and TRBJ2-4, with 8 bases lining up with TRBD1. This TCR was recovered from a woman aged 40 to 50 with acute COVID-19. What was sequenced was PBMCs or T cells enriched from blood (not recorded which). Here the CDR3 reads CASSRGQAQNIQYF. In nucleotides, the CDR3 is TGCGCCAGCAGCAGGGGACAGGCGCAAAACATTCAGTACTTC.